This T cell receptor (beta chain) derives from a study of tumor-infiltrating lymphocytes in oesophageal squamous cell carcinoma. TCRdb called the PCR reads again in MiXCR, with one record for every CDR3 protein. The table records 10,000 to 15,000 distinct CDR3 sequences, around 57% of them present only once. The CDR3 has 16 residues. Per the germline V gene, CDR1 is LNHNV and CDR2 is YYDKDF (reference sequence). J lost 0 bases, V lost 8 bases, and 5 bases had no gene match. The TCR was taken from a female donor with esophageal squamous cell carcinoma. The chain uses TRBV15 and TRBJ2-2; TRBD2 matches at 11 bases. Sequencing input: esophageal tumor tissue. CDR3 nucleotides: TGTGCCACCGGGAGACTAGCGGGGACGAACACCGGGGAGCTGTTTTTT. Translation: CATGRLAGTNTGELFF.